The 18 T cell receptor beta chains listed next were all sequenced from one sample in a study of graft-versus-host responses after intestinal transplantation. Only in-frame clones appear in the TCRdb table, and some are missing; sequencing was by immunoSEQ multiplex PCR. The repertoire consists of 90,000 to 150,000 clones, with approximately 96% occurring once and the leading ten covering around 3.3%. For these TCRs, the target antigens are not known. Sequenced here: unstimulated CD8+ T cells sorted from spleen or lymph node cells, sampled before intestinal transplant. Receptors were obtained from a human donor who received an intestinal transplant.

This clone was detected only a few times. The V call is TRBV19, the J call TRBJ1-1; no clear D. V was clipped by 6 bases and J by 1 base, with 6 bases between them. This CDR3 is 12 amino acids long. Germline-derived CDR1 and CDR2 are LNHDA and SQIVND (reference sequence). The CDR3 DNA sequence: TGTGCCAGTAGGTCCAGGAACACTGAAGCTTTCTTT. Translated, it gives CASRSRNTEAFF.

The rearrangement joins TRBV4-1 to TRBJ2-1; D assignment may be TRBD1 or TRBD2 (6 bases each). The CDR3 is 13 residues long. Trimming shortened V by 4 bases and J by 8 bases, and 12 bases separated the two germline ends. Per germline, CDR1 MGHRA and CDR2 YSYEKL. Written as DNA, the CDR3 is TGCGCCAGCAGCCGCCCAGGGGACTATGAGCAGTTCTTC. This codes for CASSRPGDYEQFF.

V usage is TRBV11-3 and J usage is TRBJ1-3, with D unclear. CDR3 size: 14 residues. The V and J ends lost 0 bases and 2 bases respectively, with 5 bases between them. Germline values: CDR1 SGHNT, CDR2 YENEEA. The CDR3 reads CASSLEQPGNTIYF. The CDR3 DNA is TGTGCCAGCAGCTTAGAACAGCCTGGAAACACCATATATTTT.

The chain is built from TRBV28 and TRBJ2-7, with 13 bases identical to TRBD2. The CDR3 has 15 amino acids. The germline V gene encodes CDR1 MDHEN and CDR2 SYDVKM. The J segment lost 4 bases and the V segment lost 5 bases, leaving 5 bases of the junction unmatched. CDR3 in amino acids: CASSRTSGRWYEQYF. The CDR3, as DNA: TGTGCCAGCAGTCGGACTAGCGGGAGATGGTACGAGCAGTACTTC.

This chain uses TRBV9 with TRBJ2-2, with a possible D match to TRBD1 (6 bases). This CDR3 has 15 amino acids. CDR1 is SGDLS and CDR2 is YYNGEE in the germline V gene. V was pared by 0 bases and J by 2 bases, with 8 bases between. The DNA for the CDR3 is TGTGCCAGCAGCGTAGAGGACAGCAACACCGGGGAGCTGTTTTTT. Encoded protein: CASSVEDSNTGELFF.

V usage is TRBV6-6 and J usage is TRBJ2-3; 14 bases align to TRBD2. V was pared by 5 bases and J by 4 bases, with 2 bases of the junction left unmatched. CDR3 size: 15 residues. Germline CDR1 MNHNY, CDR2 SVGAGI (reference sequence). For the CDR3, the DNA is TGTGCCAGCAGTCTGACTAGCGGGGGGGCAGATACGCAGTATTTT. Its translation: CASSLTSGGADTQYF.

This clone came up once. The rearrangement joins TRBV7-2 to TRBJ2-1, with TRBD2 matching 9 bases. The germline V gene has CDR1 SGHTA and CDR2 FQGNSA. The CDR3 loop spans 15 amino acids. V lost 5 bases to trimming and J lost 8 bases; unmatched junction nucleotides: 10. The CDR3 DNA reads TGTGCCAGCAGCGCCCATAGCGGGAGTTTAGATGAGCAGTTCTTC. Its translation is CASSAHSGSLDEQFF.

The rearrangement uses TRBV7-9 and TRBJ1-1; D is ambiguous. Germline loops: CDR1 SEHNR, CDR2 FQNEAQ (reference sequence). This CDR3 region has 12 residues. V was cut by 3 bases and J by 5 bases, with 7 bases left in between. CDR3 nucleotides: TGTGCCAGCAGCTTCGGGTCAACTGAAGCTTTCTTT. Residues: CASSFGSTEAFF. Supplemented by reference TRBV7-9 and TRBJ1-1, the full variable domain reads DTGVSQNPRHKITKRGQNVTFRCDPISEHNRLYWYRQTLGQGPEFLTYFQNEAQLEKSRLLSDRFSAERPKGSFSTLEIQRTEQGDSAMYLCASSFGSTEAFFGQGTRLTVV.

The J gene is TRBJ2-1, the V gene TRBV9, with a possible D match to TRBD1 (5 bases). Germline lookup yields CDR1 SGDLS and CDR2 YYNGEE. The ends were cut back, 0 bases at V and 8 bases at J, with 15 bases in the middle. The CDR3 totals 15 residues. CDR3 sequence: CASSVEGGAVDEQFF. The CDR3 coding sequence is TGTGCCAGCAGCGTAGAGGGTGGGGCCGTGGATGAGCAGTTCTTC.

This sequence joins TRBV7-9 and TRBJ1-1; 7 bases match TRBD1. This CDR3 is built from 14 residues. Unmatched junction bases numbered 5, after V lost 1 base and J lost 6 bases. Germline CDR1 SEHNR, CDR2 FQNEAQ (reference sequence). The CDR3 loop is CASSLGSGTAEAFF. The CDR3 DNA reads as TGTGCCAGCAGCTTAGGGTCCGGGACAGCTGAAGCTTTCTTT.

The V and J genes are TRBV28 and TRBJ2-5; the D gene could be TRBD1 or TRBD2 (5 bases each). V lost 6 bases to trimming and J lost 3 bases, with 14 bases between them. The CDR3 totals 14 residues. Germline V gene sequence: CDR1 MDHEN, CDR2 SYDVKM. This chain's CDR3 is CASRLTGTEETQYF. The CDR3 nucleotides read TGTGCCAGCAGACTAACCGGGACGGAAGAGACCCAGTACTTC.

The V and J genes are TRBV7-9 and TRBJ2-2, with a possible D match to TRBD2 (5 bases). CDR1 is SEHNR and CDR2 is FQNEAQ in the germline V gene (reference sequence). V shed 4 bases and J shed 6 bases, with 12 bases lying between them. The length of the CDR3 is 14 residues. In nucleotides, the CDR3 is TGTGCCAGCAGCTCCTTGAGGGAGCCCGGGGAGCTGTTTTTT. Protein: CASSSLREPGELFF.

The rearrangement links TRBV7-2 to TRBJ1-4; perhaps TRBD1 as D (6 bases). Trimming took 6 bases from V and 8 from J, leaving 16 bases between them. There are 14 residues in the CDR3. CDR1 and CDR2 from the germline V gene are SGHTA and FQGNSA. In DNA, the CDR3 is TGTGCCAGCAGGTCAACAGGGCTGTGGGAAAAACTGTTTTTT. Its protein is CASRSTGLWEKLFF. Variable domain in full (rest from reference TRBV7-2 and TRBJ1-4): GAGVSQSPSNKVTEKGKDVELRCDPISGHTALYWYRQSLGQGLEFLIYFQGNSAPDKSGLPSDRFSAERTGGSVSTLTIQRTQQEDSAVYLCASRSTGLWEKLFFGSGTQLSVL.

V is TRBV28 and J is TRBJ2-1; 11 bases map to TRBD2. Germline V gene sequence: CDR1 MDHEN, CDR2 SYDVKM. The CDR3 is made up of 15 amino acids. V gave up 6 bases and J gave up 12 bases; unmatched junction bases: 13. This CDR3 is CASRGSSGRFIGQFF. CDR3 sequence (DNA): TGTGCCAGCAGGGGATCTAGCGGGAGGTTTATTGGGCAGTTCTTC.

This clone appeared a single time. The chain employs TRBV9 and TRBJ1-4, with 9 bases identical to TRBD1. Germline V CDR1 and CDR2: SGDLS, YYNGEE. The CDR3 is 14 residues long. The V segment lost 3 bases and the J segment 8 bases; nucleotides outside the gene matches: 5. The chain's CDR3 is CASSEQGASEKLFF. The CDR3 bases are TGTGCCAGCAGCGAACAGGGGGCATCAGAAAAACTGTTTTTT.

This chain joins TRBV5-4 and TRBJ2-7; D perhaps matches TRBD2 (5 bases). The V end lost 2 bases, the J end lost 6 bases, and 12 bases lay between the germline ends. Germline V CDR1 and CDR2: SGHNT, YYREEE (reference sequence). CDR3 length: 13 amino acids. CDR3 bases: TGTGCCAGCAGCTTATCGGGGAAGCGCGAGCAGTACTTC. As protein: CASSLSGKREQYF.

This chain links TRBV9 with TRBJ1-5, with a tentative D call TRBD1 (6 bases). V was clipped by 3 bases and J by 4 bases, with 14 bases between them. Germline V gives CDR1 SGDLS, CDR2 YYNGEE. The CDR3 consists of 15 residues. The CDR3 sequence is CASSAQGHTNQPQHF. As DNA, the CDR3 is TGTGCCAGCAGCGCCCAGGGACATACTAATCAGCCCCAGCATTTT.

The chain uses TRBV27 and TRBJ2-7; 11 nucleotides align to TRBD2. Germline trimming cut 4 bases from V and 2 bases from J; bases unmatched to any gene: 4. Looked up from germline, CDR1 is MNHEY and CDR2 is SMNVEV (reference sequence). The CDR3 extends over 15 amino acids. The CDR3 region is CASSYGTSGTYEQYF. The CDR3 DNA reads as TGTGCCAGCAGTTATGGGACTAGCGGTACCTACGAGCAGTACTTC.